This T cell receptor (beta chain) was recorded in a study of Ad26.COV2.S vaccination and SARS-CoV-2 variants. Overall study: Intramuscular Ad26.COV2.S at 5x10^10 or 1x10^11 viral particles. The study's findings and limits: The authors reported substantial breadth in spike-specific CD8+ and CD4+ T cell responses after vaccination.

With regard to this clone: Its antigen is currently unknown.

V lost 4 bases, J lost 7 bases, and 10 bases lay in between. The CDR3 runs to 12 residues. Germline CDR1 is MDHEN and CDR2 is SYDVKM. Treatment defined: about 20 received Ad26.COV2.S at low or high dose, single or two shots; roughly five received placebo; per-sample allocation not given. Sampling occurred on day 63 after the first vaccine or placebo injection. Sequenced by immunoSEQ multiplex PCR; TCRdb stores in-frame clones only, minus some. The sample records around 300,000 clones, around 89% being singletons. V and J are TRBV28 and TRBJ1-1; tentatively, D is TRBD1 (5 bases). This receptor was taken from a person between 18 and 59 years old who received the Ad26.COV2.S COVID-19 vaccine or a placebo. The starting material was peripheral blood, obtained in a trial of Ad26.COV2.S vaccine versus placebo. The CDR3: CASSSGRGEAFF. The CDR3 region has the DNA TGTGCCAGCAGTTCAGGGAGAGGTGAAGCTTTCTTT. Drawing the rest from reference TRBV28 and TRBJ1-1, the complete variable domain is DVKVTQSSRYLVKRTGEKVFLECVQDMDHENMFWYRQDPGLGLRLIYFSYDVKMKEKGDIPEGYSVSREKKERFSLILESASTNQTSMYLCASSSGRGEAFFGQGTRLTVV.